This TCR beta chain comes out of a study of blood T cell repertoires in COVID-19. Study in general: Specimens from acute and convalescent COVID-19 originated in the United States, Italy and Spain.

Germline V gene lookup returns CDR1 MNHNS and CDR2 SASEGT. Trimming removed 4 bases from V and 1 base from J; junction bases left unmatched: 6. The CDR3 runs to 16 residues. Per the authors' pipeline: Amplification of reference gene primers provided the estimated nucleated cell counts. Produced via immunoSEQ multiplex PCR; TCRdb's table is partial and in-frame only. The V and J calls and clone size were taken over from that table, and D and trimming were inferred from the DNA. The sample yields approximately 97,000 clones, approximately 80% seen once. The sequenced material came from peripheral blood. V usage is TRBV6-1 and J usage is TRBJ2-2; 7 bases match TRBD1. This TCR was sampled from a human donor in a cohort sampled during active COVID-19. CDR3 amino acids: CASSALQGMNTGELFF. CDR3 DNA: TGTGCCAGCAGTGCCCTACAGGGGATGAACACCGGGGAGCTGTTTTTT.